A single sample is the source of the 30 T cell receptor beta chains below, sequenced in a study of blood T cell repertoires in COVID-19. Profiling relied on immunoSEQ multiplex PCR, and the TCRdb table lists in-frame clones only, not all of them. The sample records about 99,000 clones, roughly 87% being singletons. The sequenced material came from peripheral blood. The source is a human donor in a cohort sampled during active COVID-19.

This clone was seen only once. The chain recombines TRBV29-1 with TRBJ2-1; TRBD2 is a possible D gene (6 bases). The CDR3 has 10 amino acids. Trimming took off 6 bases at V and 16 bases at J, with 16 bases between the two ends. Germline-derived CDR1 and CDR2 are SQVTM and ANQGSEA. The CDR3 DNA is TGCAGCGTCCCCGGGAGCCACCTATTCTTC. Its protein is CSVPGSHLFF.

The DNA of the CDR3 is TGTGCCAGCAGTTCTGTATCATGGAGGGGTGGCTACACCTTC. Translating it yields CASSSVSWRGGYTF. The V call is TRBV6-5, the J call TRBJ1-2; perhaps TRBD1 as D (5 bases). Germline values: CDR1 MNHEY, CDR2 SVGAGI. The CDR3 is made up of 14 amino acids. V lost 4 bases and J 7 bases, leaving 16 bases between the germline ends.

This clone showed up just once. The chain has TRBV5-4 and TRBJ1-1; D is unclear. Germline V gene data show CDR1 as SGHNT and CDR2 as YYREEE (reference sequence). The CDR3 covers 16 residues. The ends were cut back, 4 bases at V and 0 bases at J, with 16 bases in the middle. CDR3 DNA: TGTGCCAGCAGCCCTCGCCCCGGTCTCATGAACACTGAAGCTTTCTTT. Translated, it gives CASSPRPGLMNTEAFF. Using reference TRBV5-4 and TRBJ1-1 for the parts outside the CDR3, the full variable domain is ETGVTQSPTHLIKTRGQQVTLRCSSQSGHNTVSWYQQALGQGPQFIFQYYREEENGRGNFPPRFSGLQFPNYSSELNVNALELDDSALYLCASSPRPGLMNTEAFFGQGTRLTVV.

The chain is built from TRBV30 and TRBJ2-7, with D possibly being TRBD2 (7 bases). Looked up from germline, CDR1 is GTSNPN and CDR2 is SVGIG (reference sequence). Trimming removed 2 bases at V and 6 bases at J, with 17 bases between. The CDR3 has 14 residues. CDR3 in amino acids: CAWSRGDISFEQYF. In DNA, the CDR3 is TGTGCCTGGAGTCGGGGGGACATATCTTTCGAGCAGTACTTC.

The J gene is TRBJ1-4, the V gene TRBV28; no clear D. Trimming removed 2 bases at V and 7 bases at J, with 14 bases between. The CDR3 sequence is 15 residues long. Germline V CDR1 and CDR2: MDHEN, SYDVKM. The CDR3 sequence: CASSLRVSSAEKLFF. The CDR3 DNA reads as TGTGCCAGCAGTTTACGCGTTTCTTCCGCTGAAAAACTGTTTTTT.

This sequence joins TRBV19 and TRBJ2-2, with TRBD2 matching over 7 bases. This CDR3 is built from 16 residues. The germline V gene has CDR1 LNHDA and CDR2 SQIVND (reference sequence). With V trimmed by 0 bases and J by 1 base, 2 bases remained unmatched. CDR3: CASSIDLAVNTGELFF. CDR3 nucleotides: TGTGCCAGTAGTATAGACCTAGCGGTGAACACCGGGGAGCTGTTTTTT.

The rearrangement joins TRBV19 to TRBJ2-2; 7 positions agree with TRBD2. Germline CDR1 LNHDA, CDR2 SQIVND (reference sequence). The CDR3 runs to 16 residues. V lost 1 base, J lost 0 bases, and 2 bases stayed unmatched. CDR3 sequence: CASSIVGLPNTGELFF. Written as DNA, the CDR3 is TGTGCCAGTAGTATAGTGGGACTACCGAACACCGGGGAGCTGTTTTTT. Full variable domain (missing parts from reference TRBV19 and TRBJ2-2): DGGITQSPKYLFRKEGQNVTLSCEQNLNHDAMYWYRQDPGQGLRLIYYSQIVNDFQKGDIAEGYSVSREKKESFPLTVTSAQKNPTAFYLCASSIVGLPNTGELFFGEGSRLTVL.

V usage is TRBV19 and J usage is TRBJ2-6; possible D gene TRBD2, 5 bases. Germline-derived CDR1 and CDR2 are LNHDA and SQIVND (reference sequence). CDR3 length equals 17 residues. With 5 bases removed from V and 0 bases from J, the gap between germline ends came to 14 bases. Here the CDR3 reads CASSRIEGSSGANVLTF. In nucleotides, the CDR3 is TGTGCCAGTAGTCGGATTGAAGGGAGCTCTGGGGCCAACGTCCTGACTTTC.

V gene TRBV5-5 combines with J gene TRBJ2-7, with TRBD1 identical over 9 bases. This CDR3 has 15 residues. Germline V gene sequence: CDR1 SGHKS, CDR2 YYEKEE (reference sequence). With 4 bases clipped from V and 4 bases from J, the junction kept 9 bases outside the gene matches. CDR3 sequence: CASSGGTGRFYEQYF. DNA for the CDR3: TGTGCCAGCAGCGGCGGGACAGGGCGGTTTTACGAGCAGTACTTC.

This clone was observed a single time. Here the CDR3 DNA reads TGTGCCAGCAGCCCGGGAGGCACAGATACGCAGTATTTT. Translating it yields CASSPGGTDTQYF. This sequence joins TRBV5-4 and TRBJ2-3; D is possibly TRBD2 (6 bases). V lost 4 bases and J 1 base, leaving 7 bases between the germline ends. CDR3 length: 13 amino acids. In germline, CDR1 is SGHNT, CDR2 YYREEE (reference sequence).

Only a few counts were recorded for this clone. V and J are TRBV9 and TRBJ2-1; 10 positions match TRBD2. Unmatched junction bases numbered 3, after V lost 1 base and J lost 8 bases. The CDR3 has 14 residues. CDR1 and CDR2 (germline): SGDLS, YYNGEE. The CDR3 spells CASSVYGTSDEQFF. DNA of the CDR3: TGTGCCAGCAGCGTATATGGGACTAGCGATGAGCAGTTCTTC.

CDR3 amino acids: CASSLSGENTEAFF. As DNA, the CDR3 is TGTGCCAGCAGCCTATCGGGGGAGAACACTGAAGCTTTCTTT. The chain couples TRBV2 to TRBJ1-1, with D possibly matching TRBD1 (5 bases). This CDR3 comprises 14 residues. Germline V gene lookup returns CDR1 SNHLY and CDR2 FYNNEI. The V gene lost 6 bases and the J gene lost 1 base, with 12 bases spanning the gap.

The chain couples TRBV5-1 to TRBJ2-5; 10 bases line up with TRBD2. Germline CDR1 reads SGHRS; CDR2 reads YFSETQ. The ends lost 0 bases at V and 2 bases at J; junction bases unmatched: 10. The CDR3 length is 18 residues. The CDR3 DNA follows: TGCGCCAGCAGCTTGGCGTCTAGCGGGGGCACCCGACAAGAGACCCAGTACTTC. Translated, it gives CASSLASSGGTRQETQYF.

CDR3 coding DNA: TGTGCCAGCAGCGAGGACAGGGGCTATGGCTACACCTTC. Translating gives CASSEDRGYGYTF. The rearrangement joins TRBV9 to TRBJ1-2; 9 nucleotides align to TRBD1. With 3 bases clipped from V and 4 bases from J, the junction kept 1 base outside the gene matches. In germline, CDR1 is SGDLS, CDR2 YYNGEE. CDR3 length: 13 residues.

CDR3 amino acids: CASSLMTGGRLGYTF. In DNA form, the CDR3 reads TGTGCCAGCAGCTTAATGACAGGGGGTAGGCTTGGCTACACCTTC. The V gene is TRBV7-2, the J gene TRBJ1-2, with TRBD1 identical over 9 bases. CDR1 and CDR2 from the germline V gene are SGHTA and FQGNSA. With 2 bases clipped from V and 7 bases from J, the junction kept 8 bases outside the gene matches. The CDR3 consists of 15 residues.

This chain joins TRBV2 and TRBJ2-1; D is uncertain. Germline values: CDR1 SNHLY, CDR2 FYNNEI. V shed 7 bases and J shed 7 bases, with 14 bases lying between them. The CDR3 runs to 13 residues. The DNA of the CDR3 is TGTGCCAGCATAGAACAGCTTGAAAATGAGCAGTTCTTC. This encodes CASIEQLENEQFF. The variable domain in full, completed from reference TRBV2 and TRBJ2-1, reads EPEVTQTPSHQVTQMGQEVILRCVPISNHLYFYWYRQILGQKVEFLVSFYNNEISEKSEIFDDQFSVERPDGSNFTLKIRSTKLEDSAMYFCASIEQLENEQFFGPGTRLTVL.

The chain combines TRBV9 with TRBJ2-3; TRBD2 agrees at 8 bases. The CDR3 extends over 18 amino acids. V dropped 0 bases and J dropped 2; count of bases not matched to a gene: 11. Germline CDR1 is SGDLS and CDR2 is YYNGEE. CDR3 sequence reads: CASSVVDSGMGNTDTQYF. In DNA form, the CDR3 reads TGTGCCAGCAGCGTAGTGGATAGCGGGATGGGCAACACAGATACGCAGTATTTT.

The genes are TRBV6-2 or TRBV6-3 and TRBJ2-3; perhaps TRBD2 as D (6 bases). The CDR3 spans 17 residues. Germline CDR1 reads MNHEY; CDR2 reads SVGEGT. Trimming pared 0 bases from V and 4 bases from J, leaving 17 bases between. CDR3 protein: CASSYSGGSGDADTQYF. The CDR3 coding sequence is TGTGCCAGCAGTTACTCCGGTGGTAGCGGAGACGCAGATACGCAGTATTTT.

This chain connects TRBV5-4 to TRBJ1-2, with TRBD1 matching 12 bases. J was trimmed by 7 bases and V by 4 bases; bases with no gene match: 11. The CDR3 runs 16 residues. Germline CDR1 reads SGHNT; CDR2 reads YYREEE (reference sequence). The CDR3 loop is CASSPGTGGLNGGYTF. CDR3 coding DNA: TGTGCCAGCAGCCCCGGGACAGGGGGCCTTAACGGTGGCTACACCTTC.

This clone was picked up a small number of times. This chain uses TRBV5-6 with TRBJ2-2; 7 bases line up with TRBD2. After removal of 0 bases from V and 0 bases from J, the junction contained 2 bases not matched to a gene. CDR3 length: 16 amino acids. Germline CDR1 is SGHDT and CDR2 is YYEEEE. The CDR3 bases are TGTGCCAGCAGCTTGGTCAGCGGGGCGAACACCGGGGAGCTGTTTTTT. Its translation is CASSLVSGANTGELFF.

This clone came up once. The V and J genes are TRBV15 and TRBJ2-1, with TRBD2 identical over 7 bases. V lost 0 bases, J lost 7 bases, and 6 bases stayed unmatched. CDR1 and CDR2 from the germline V gene are LNHNV and YYDKDF (reference sequence). The CDR3 contains 15 residues. DNA of the CDR3: TGTGCCACCAGCAGAGATCGGGGGGAGCTAAATGAGCAGTTCTTC. This codes for CATSRDRGELNEQFF.

This chain uses TRBV28 with TRBJ2-5, with D unclear. Germline lookup yields CDR1 MDHEN and CDR2 SYDVKM. The CDR3 has 12 amino acids. Trimming cost V 6 bases and J 3 bases, with 8 bases left between them. CDR3 protein: CASSQLEETQYF. CDR3 in DNA: TGTGCCAGCAGCCAACTGGAAGAGACCCAGTACTTC.

This clone was found a few times. CDR3 protein: CASTGTAQETQYF. Written as DNA, the CDR3 is TGCGCCAGCACGGGGACAGCCCAAGAGACCCAGTACTTC. V gene TRBV5-1 combines with J gene TRBJ2-5; 7 positions agree with TRBD1. Germline values: CDR1 SGHRS, CDR2 YFSETQ. The junction had 3 bases not matched to a gene; V was cut back by 6 bases and J by 1 base. The CDR3 is made up of 13 amino acids.

As regards this clone: Different DNA sequences within this sample yield the same CDR3. This chain connects TRBV5-1 to TRBJ2-1; TRBD1 aligns across 7 bases. Trimming at V came to 1 base and at J to 6 bases, leaving 1 base not matched to a gene. Germline CDR1 SGHRS, CDR2 YFSETQ. CDR3 length: 13 amino acids. The CDR3 sequence: CASSLPGGNEQFF. DNA for the CDR3: TGCGCCAGCAGCTTGCCAGGGGGCAATGAGCAGTTCTTC.

This clone was recorded once. This rearrangement joins TRBV11-2 to TRBJ2-1; TRBD2 is a possible D gene (5 bases). CDR3 length equals 15 residues. Trimming shortened V by 0 bases and J by 5 bases, and 11 bases separated the two germline ends. Germline V gene lookup returns CDR1 SGHAT and CDR2 FQNNGV. The CDR3 DNA reads TGTGCCAGCAGCTTAGACGGTGGCGGGCACAATGAGCAGTTCTTC. Amino acids: CASSLDGGGHNEQFF.

In this sample, this clone turned up many times. V gene TRBV11-3 combines with J gene TRBJ2-1, with TRBD2 as a possible D gene (6 bases). The CDR3 spans 18 residues. Germline lookup yields CDR1 SGHNT and CDR2 YENEEA. Trimming stripped 7 bases from V and 8 bases from J, with 30 bases between. In DNA, the CDR3 is TGTGCCAGCACCCCCTCCCCATGCCGGGACTCACCCCCCCATGAGCAGTTCTTC. It yields the protein CASTPSPCRDSPPHEQFF.

The chain recombines TRBV11-2 with TRBJ2-1, with 15 positions matching TRBD2. The germline V gene encodes CDR1 SGHAT and CDR2 FQNNGV. V dropped 4 bases and J dropped 7; count of bases not matched to a gene: 5. The CDR3 loop spans 16 amino acids. In nucleotides, the CDR3 is TGTGCCAGCAGCTCTTGGACTAGCGGGAGGGTTAATGAGCAGTTCTTC. Protein product: CASSSWTSGRVNEQFF.

The gene calls are TRBV19 and TRBJ1-5, with D perhaps matching TRBD1 (5 bases). Germline CDR1 reads LNHDA; CDR2 reads SQIVND (reference sequence). This CDR3 is 13 amino acids long. V dropped 5 bases and J dropped 8 bases, with 13 bases sitting between them. Here the CDR3 DNA reads TGTGCCAGTAGTCGTCAGGGAAGGAAGCCCCAGCATTTT. Its translation is CASSRQGRKPQHF.

The V and J genes are TRBV5-6 and TRBJ2-7; a weak D match, TRBD1 (5 bases). Per germline, CDR1 SGHDT and CDR2 YYEEEE. The CDR3 spans 12 residues. V was pared by 7 bases and J by 4 bases, with 12 bases between. CDR3: CASGQGLYEQYF. CDR3 bases: TGTGCCAGCGGTCAGGGCTTGTACGAGCAGTACTTC.

As regards this clone: The sample contains more than one DNA sequence encoding this CDR3. The chain employs TRBV5-4 and TRBJ2-2; D is perhaps TRBD1 (5 bases). Germline lookup yields CDR1 SGHNT and CDR2 YYREEE (reference sequence). The CDR3 totals 15 residues. V lost 0 bases, J lost 4 bases, and 10 bases lay in between. CDR3 DNA sequence: TGTGCCAGCAGCTTGGGTGCAGGGCCCACCGGGGAGCTGTTTTTT. It codes for CASSLGAGPTGELFF.